The 30 T cell receptor beta chains presented below share a single source sample, sequenced in a study of cytomegalovirus exposure and HLA in healthy donors. Researchers ran the PCR with 60 Vbeta and 13 Jbeta primers. TCRdb keeps only in-frame clones here, not all; method: immunoSEQ multiplex PCR. There are 80,000 to 100,000 clones in the sample; around 67% occur only once, and roughly 2.5% lies in the top ten. The sequencing sample was made of PBMCs. The receptors were sampled from a man over 45 in good health and CMV-seronegative.

J is TRBJ2-5 and V is TRBV9, with 15 positions matching TRBD2. The J segment lost 1 base and the V segment lost 4 bases, leaving 8 bases of the junction unmatched. This CDR3 is built from 18 residues. Germline CDR1 and CDR2: SGDLS and YYNGEE. The CDR3 spells CASSRRTSGRASQETQYF. The CDR3 DNA sequence: TGTGCCAGCAGCAGACGGACTAGCGGGAGGGCAAGCCAAGAGACCCAGTACTTC. The full variable domain, completed using reference TRBV9 and TRBJ2-5, is DSGVTQTPKHLITATGQRVTLRCSPRSGDLSVYWYQQSLDQGLQFLIQYYNGEERAKGNILERFSAQQFPDLHSELNLSSLELGDSALYFCASSRRTSGRASQETQYFGPGTRLLVL.

The table lists this clone with a few counts. The chain uses TRBV11-3 and TRBJ2-1, with D perhaps matching TRBD2 (5 bases). This CDR3 comprises 15 residues. From germline, CDR1 is SGHNT and CDR2 YENEEA. V lost 5 bases and J lost 0, with 11 bases in between. CDR3 loop: CASSISRGSYNEQFF. CDR3 DNA: TGTGCCAGCAGCATATCTCGGGGCTCCTACAATGAGCAGTTCTTC.

V and J are TRBV19 and TRBJ1-1, with D possibly matching TRBD1 (5 bases). Deletions cut 6 bases from V and 0 bases from J, with 14 bases between. The CDR3 totals 15 residues. Per the germline V gene, CDR1 is LNHDA and CDR2 is SQIVND (reference sequence). DNA for the CDR3: TGTGCCAGTAGAACGTGGGGGGGTCTGAACACTGAAGCTTTCTTT. Protein: CASRTWGGLNTEAFF.

V is TRBV10-3 and J is TRBJ2-7, with 14 nucleotides matching TRBD2. V shed 3 bases, J shed 7 bases, and the junction held 8 bases outside the gene matches. CDR1 and CDR2 (germline): ENHRY, SYGVKD. There are 16 residues in the CDR3. For the CDR3, the DNA is TGTGCCATCAGTGACGGACTAGCGGGAGGCGGGGAGGAGCAGTACTTC. The encoded protein is CAISDGLAGGGEEQYF.

The gene calls are TRBV19 and TRBJ2-5; TRBD2 matches at 7 bases. The CDR3 sequence is 13 residues long. Per germline, CDR1 LNHDA and CDR2 SQIVND (reference sequence). Trimming took 6 bases from V and 5 from J; bases not matched to a gene: 6. The CDR3 nucleotides read TGTGCCAGTAGGCGCGGGAGCGGGGAGACCCAGTACTTC. Translated, it gives CASRRGSGETQYF.

This sequence joins TRBV25-1 and TRBJ1-6; possible D gene TRBD1, 5 bases. The ends were cut back, 7 bases at V and 3 bases at J, with 10 bases in the middle. Germline lookup yields CDR1 MGHDK and CDR2 SYGVNS. CDR3 size: 14 residues. The CDR3 sequence is CASTRGGYNSPLHF. CDR3 DNA sequence: TGTGCCAGCACGCGGGGGGGCTATAATTCACCCCTCCACTTT.

This clone was counted between two and nine times. The rearrangement uses TRBV6-5 and TRBJ1-1; D is possibly TRBD1 (6 bases). Trimming pared 6 bases from V and 4 bases from J, leaving 12 bases between. This CDR3 is built from 13 residues. CDR1 and CDR2 (germline): MNHEY, SVGAGI. CDR3 sequence: CASSRTGITEAFF. In DNA, the CDR3 is TGTGCCAGCAGCCGTACAGGGATCACTGAAGCTTTCTTT.

The chain combines TRBV7-9 with TRBJ1-2; 7 bases line up with TRBD1. CDR1 SEHNR and CDR2 FQNEAQ come from the germline V gene (reference sequence). The CDR3 length is 12 residues. J lost 10 bases, V lost 1 base, and 3 bases had no gene match. CDR3 sequence: CASSLGDRDYTF. CDR3 nucleotide sequence: TGTGCCAGCAGCTTAGGGGACAGAGACTACACCTTC.

The chain recombines TRBV6-1 with TRBJ1-5, with D perhaps matching TRBD1 (6 bases). CDR3 length: 15 residues. Trimming took 9 bases from V and 3 from J, leaving 18 bases between them. The germline gives CDR1 MNHNS, CDR2 SASEGT. In DNA form, the CDR3 reads TGTGCCAGTCAGGATTTACAGGGTACCAATCAGCCCCAGCATTTT. Amino acids: CASQDLQGTNQPQHF.

The chain links TRBV6-4 to TRBJ1-2; 8 positions match TRBD1. Germline CDR1 reads MRHNA; CDR2 reads SNTAGT. This CDR3 is built from 13 residues. Unmatched junction bases numbered 4, after V lost 5 bases and J lost 5 bases. The CDR3 here is CASSIGQGYGYTF. The CDR3 DNA reads TGTGCCAGCAGTATAGGACAGGGATATGGCTACACCTTC.

This rearrangement joins TRBV29-1 to TRBJ2-3; D ambiguous. Between the trimmed V and J ends, which lost 0 bases and 4 bases, there was a span of 5 bases. This CDR3 contains 12 residues. CDR1 and CDR2 (germline): SQVTM, ANQGSEA. The CDR3 DNA sequence: TGCAGCGTTGAAGATCTACCAGATACGCAGTATTTT. It translates to CSVEDLPDTQYF.

The V and J genes are TRBV29-1 and TRBJ2-7, with D perhaps TRBD1 (5 bases). This CDR3 comprises 13 residues. Trimming cost V 1 base and J 3 bases, with 10 bases left between them. Germline CDR1 SQVTM, CDR2 ANQGSEA. CDR3 DNA sequence: TGCAGCGTTGAAGTGACGGACAACTACGAGCAGTACTTC. It translates to CSVEVTDNYEQYF.

The chain carries TRBV7-2 and TRBJ1-1, with unresolved D. The CDR3 has 15 amino acids. Per the germline V gene, CDR1 is SGHTA and CDR2 is FQGNSA. Deletions cut 4 bases from V and 2 bases from J, with 14 bases between. The CDR3 here is CASSSPRTINTEAFF. The CDR3 DNA follows: TGTGCCAGCAGCTCCCCCCGGACTATTAACACTGAAGCTTTCTTT.

V and J are TRBV5-4 and TRBJ2-3; 10 bases fit TRBD2. The CDR3 loop spans 15 amino acids. Per germline, CDR1 SGHNT and CDR2 YYREEE (reference sequence). The V segment lost 5 bases and the J segment 6 bases; nucleotides outside the gene matches: 9. The CDR3 region has the DNA TGTGCCAGCAGTTATCTAGCGGGAGAGGGGGATACGCAGTATTTT. This gives the protein CASSYLAGEGDTQYF.

This clone was seen a handful of times. This chain links TRBV9 with TRBJ2-2, with 12 bases matching TRBD2. The CDR3 contains 16 residues. J gave up 4 bases and V 3 bases, and 4 bases lay outside the gene matches. The germline gives CDR1 SGDLS, CDR2 YYNGEE. The CDR3: CASSDLAGGPTGELFF. The DNA for the CDR3 is TGTGCCAGCAGCGATCTAGCGGGGGGGCCCACCGGGGAGCTGTTTTTT.

This rearrangement joins TRBV18 to TRBJ2-1; D possibly corresponds to TRBD2 (6 bases). Looked up from germline, CDR1 is KGHSH and CDR2 is LQKENI. CDR3 size: 16 residues. Trimming cost V 3 bases and J 7 bases, with 19 bases left between them. DNA of the CDR3: TGTGCCAGCTCACCGGAGGGAGTGGTGATGAGGAATGAGCAGTTCTTC. It codes for CASSPEGVVMRNEQFF. The variable domain in full, completed from reference TRBV18 and TRBJ2-1, reads NAGVMQNPRHLVRRRGQEARLRCSPMKGHSHVYWYRQLPEEGLKFMVYLQKENIIDESGMPKERFSAEFPKEGPSILRIQQVVRGDSAAYFCASSPEGVVMRNEQFFGPGTRLTVL.

This clone was seen just once. The CDR3 sequence: CASSTRGSGYTF. The CDR3 coding sequence is TGTGCCAGCAGCACGCGGGGCTCTGGCTACACCTTC. The chain employs TRBV7-6 and TRBJ1-2; D might be TRBD1 (5 bases). Between the trimmed V and J ends, which lost 5 bases and 7 bases, there was a span of 11 bases. This CDR3 region has 12 residues. CDR1 and CDR2 (germline): SGHVS, FNYEAQ.

V and J are TRBV7-9 and TRBJ1-2, with a possible D match to TRBD1 (6 bases). Per the germline V gene, CDR1 is SEHNR and CDR2 is FQNEAQ (reference sequence). The CDR3 has 13 residues. Trimming removed 5 bases from V and 2 bases from J, with 9 bases in between. CDR3 amino acids: CASSPQGNYGYTF. DNA of the CDR3: TGTGCCAGCAGCCCACAGGGAAACTATGGCTACACCTTC.

The chain carries TRBV7-9 and TRBJ2-1, with 8 bases identical to TRBD1. Germline V gives CDR1 SEHNR, CDR2 FQNEAQ (reference sequence). The length of the CDR3 is 17 residues. V dropped 8 bases and J dropped 7; count of bases not matched to a gene: 19. The CDR3 sequence is CASHDRGGNLVGNEQFF. CDR3 sequence (DNA): TGTGCCAGCCACGACAGGGGTGGTAACTTGGTAGGGAATGAGCAGTTCTTC. The variable domain in full, completed from reference TRBV7-9 and TRBJ2-1, reads DTGVSQNPRHKITKRGQNVTFRCDPISEHNRLYWYRQTLGQGPEFLTYFQNEAQLEKSRLLSDRFSAERPKGSFSTLEIQRTEQGDSAMYLCASHDRGGNLVGNEQFFGPGTRLTVL.

The rearrangement links TRBV10-2 to TRBJ2-1; D remains ambiguous. The CDR3 runs to 13 residues. V gave up 8 bases and J gave up 0 bases, with 8 bases separating them. Looked up from germline, CDR1 is WSHSY and CDR2 is SAAADI. The chain's CDR3 is CASYPSSYNEQFF. As DNA, the CDR3 is TGCGCCAGCTACCCGAGCTCCTACAATGAGCAGTTCTTC.

V and J are TRBV7-9 and TRBJ2-1, with 8 bases that match TRBD2. The CDR3 is made up of 15 amino acids. V lost 5 bases, J lost 6 bases, and 9 bases stayed unmatched. Germline V CDR1 and CDR2: SEHNR, FQNEAQ (reference sequence). CDR3 in DNA: TGTGCCAGCAGCACCCGGGGGGGCTCTTCCAATGAGCAGTTCTTC. It translates to CASSTRGGSSNEQFF.

This clone was recorded only once. The V and J genes are TRBV5-6 and TRBJ2-3, with 9 positions matching TRBD1. Germline V gene data show CDR1 as SGHDT and CDR2 as YYEEEE. The V segment lost 0 bases and the J segment 5 bases; nucleotides outside the gene matches: 4. CDR3 length equals 15 residues. The DNA of the CDR3 is TGTGCCAGCAGCTTGGACAGGGGGCTTGGAGATACGCAGTATTTT. It encodes CASSLDRGLGDTQYF.

This clone occurred a few times. The chain carries TRBV29-1 and TRBJ2-1; D unclear. The V gene lost 2 bases and the J gene lost 12 bases, with 11 bases spanning the gap. The CDR3 totals 11 residues. The germline V gene has CDR1 SQVTM and CDR2 ANQGSEA. CDR3 protein: CSVETEAGQFF. DNA for the CDR3: TGCAGCGTTGAAACCGAGGCCGGGCAGTTCTTC.

This clone appeared once. The chain is built from TRBV19 and TRBJ2-2, with D perhaps TRBD2 (5 bases). This CDR3 comprises 15 residues. V was cut by 2 bases and J by 3 bases, with 10 bases left in between. Germline V CDR1 and CDR2: LNHDA, SQIVND (reference sequence). In DNA, the CDR3 is TGTGCCAGTAGTATAAGCGGACTTCACACCGGGGAGCTGTTTTTT. The encoded protein is CASSISGLHTGELFF.

Written as DNA, the CDR3 is TGTGCCAGCAGCCAAGTCTATCCGGGACAGAGTCACAATGAGCAGTTCTTC. Amino acid sequence: CASSQVYPGQSHNEQFF. This rearrangement joins TRBV14 to TRBJ2-1; 7 bases are a match to TRBD1. This CDR3 has 17 residues. J gave up 5 bases and V 1 base, and 11 bases lay outside the gene matches. Germline V gene data show CDR1 as SGHDN and CDR2 as FVKESK. Full variable domain (outside the CDR3, taken from reference TRBV14 and TRBJ2-1): EAGVTQFPSHSVIEKGQTVTLRCDPISGHDNLYWYRRVMGKEIKFLLHFVKESKQDESGMPNNRFLAERTGGTYSTLKVQPAELEDSGVYFCASSQVYPGQSHNEQFFGPGTRLTVL.

V gene TRBV29-1 combines with J gene TRBJ2-3; D is undetermined. With 1 base removed from V and 0 bases from J, the gap between germline ends came to 11 bases. This CDR3 is built from 15 residues. Germline V CDR1 and CDR2: SQVTM, ANQGSEA. The CDR3 here is CSVEGTDSSTDTQYF. Written as DNA, the CDR3 is TGCAGCGTTGAAGGAACAGATTCAAGCACAGATACGCAGTATTTT.

The chain uses TRBV28 and TRBJ2-5; perhaps TRBD2 as D (6 bases). Germline V gene sequence: CDR1 MDHEN, CDR2 SYDVKM. The ends were cut back, 3 bases at V and 5 bases at J, with 16 bases in the middle. The CDR3 is made up of 15 amino acids. For the CDR3, the DNA is TGTGCCAGCAGTTTGGGCGGGGCGGTGGGGGAGACCCAGTACTTC. Residues: CASSLGGAVGETQYF.

This clone was seen more than once but under ten times. This rearrangement joins TRBV4-2 to TRBJ1-4; D ambiguous. There are 16 residues in the CDR3. The V gene lost 1 base and the J gene lost 5 bases, with 14 bases spanning the gap. Germline lookup yields CDR1 LGHNA and CDR2 YNFKEQ. In DNA form, the CDR3 reads TGTGCCAGCAGCCAAGTCGAGGCAGGCGGGAATGAAAAACTGTTTTTT. Its protein is CASSQVEAGGNEKLFF.

CDR3 DNA sequence: TGTGCCAGCAGTTCCCCCGGGACAGGGGGTAACGGGGAGCTGTTTTTT. Translating it yields CASSSPGTGGNGELFF. This sequence joins TRBV28 and TRBJ2-2; 11 nucleotides agree with TRBD1. CDR1 and CDR2 (germline): MDHEN, SYDVKM. CDR3 length: 16 residues. V gave up 4 bases and J gave up 7 bases; unmatched junction bases: 8.

The V gene is TRBV7-9, the J gene TRBJ1-5; 12 bases align to TRBD1. Per germline, CDR1 SEHNR and CDR2 FQNEAQ (reference sequence). The V gene end was trimmed by 8 bases and the J gene end by 5 bases; junction bases not matched to a gene: 4. The CDR3 loop spans 14 amino acids. The CDR3 here is CASGTGGADQPQHF. In nucleotides, the CDR3 is TGTGCCAGCGGGACAGGGGGCGCCGATCAGCCCCAGCATTTT.